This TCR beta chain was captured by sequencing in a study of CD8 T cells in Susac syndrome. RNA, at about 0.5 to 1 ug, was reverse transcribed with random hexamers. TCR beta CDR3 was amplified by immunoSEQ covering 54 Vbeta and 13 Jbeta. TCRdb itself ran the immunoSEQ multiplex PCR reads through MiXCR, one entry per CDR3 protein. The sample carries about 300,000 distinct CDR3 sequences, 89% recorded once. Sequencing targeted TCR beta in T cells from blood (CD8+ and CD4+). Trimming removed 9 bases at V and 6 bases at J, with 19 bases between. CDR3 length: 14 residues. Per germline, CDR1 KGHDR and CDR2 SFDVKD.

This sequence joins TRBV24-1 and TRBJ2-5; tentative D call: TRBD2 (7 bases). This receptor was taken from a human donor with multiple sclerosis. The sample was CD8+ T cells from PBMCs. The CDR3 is CATQGGAFLQTQYF. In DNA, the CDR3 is TGTGCCACCCAAGGGGGGGCCTTTCTTCAGACCCAGTACTTC.